Below are 18 T cell receptor beta chains sequenced from a single sample in a study of blood T cell repertoires in COVID-19. TCRdb's table, derived via immunoSEQ multiplex PCR, lists solely in-frame clones and lacks some. Of about 200,000 clones listed, about 80% are singletons. Sequencing was performed on PBMCs or T cells enriched from blood (not recorded which). These receptors originate from a man aged 35-49 years who had recovered from COVID-19.

V is TRBV10-1 and J is TRBJ2-1, with 9 positions matching TRBD2. Looked up from germline, CDR1 is WNHNN and CDR2 is SYGVQD (reference sequence). The CDR3 spans 15 residues. Unmatched junction bases numbered 9, after V lost 4 bases and J lost 8 bases. As DNA, the CDR3 is TGCGCCAGCAGTGTAGGCGGGGGGGCGGTCGATGAGCAGTTCTTC. Translated, it gives CASSVGGGAVDEQFF.

V is TRBV28 and J is TRBJ1-1, with D unclear. Germline loops: CDR1 MDHEN, CDR2 SYDVKM. With 3 bases removed from V and 11 bases from J, the gap between germline ends came to 10 bases. The CDR3 contains 11 residues. Here the CDR3 reads CASSFGVEAFF. DNA of the CDR3: TGTGCCAGCAGTTTTGGAGTAGAGGCTTTCTTT.

This chain links TRBV3-1 (or the pseudogene TRBV3-2) with TRBJ1-1; a possible D gene is TRBD1 (5 bases). The germline V gene encodes CDR1 LGHDT and CDR2 YNNKEL (reference sequence). The CDR3 extends over 12 amino acids. V was clipped by 4 bases and J by 10 bases, with 13 bases between them. CDR3 sequence: CASSRQGLAAFF. DNA of the CDR3: TGTGCCAGCAGCCGGCAGGGTTTAGCAGCTTTCTTT.

In its sample, this clone was seen once. The chain links TRBV5-6 to TRBJ2-2, with TRBD1 matching 10 bases. Germline CDR1 is SGHDT and CDR2 is YYEEEE. The CDR3 length is 16 residues. V lost 4 bases and J lost 3; bases outside the gene matches: 6. The DNA of the CDR3 is TGTGCCAGCAGCATCCGGGACAGGGGAGACACCGGGGAGCTGTTTTTT. Encoded protein: CASSIRDRGDTGELFF.

This clone appeared a few times. This chain links TRBV5-1 with TRBJ1-6; D remains ambiguous. The V end lost 5 bases, the J end lost 5 bases, and 11 bases lay between the germline ends. CDR3 length: 14 amino acids. CDR1 and CDR2 from the germline V gene are SGHRS and YFSETQ. CDR3 protein: CASSGWRDNSPLHF. DNA of the CDR3: TGCGCCAGCAGTGGATGGAGAGATAATTCACCCCTCCACTTT.

The chain couples TRBV4-3 to TRBJ1-2; 8 bases line up with TRBD1. V shed 4 bases, J shed 10 bases, and the junction held 8 bases outside the gene matches. Germline V lookup: CDR1 LGHNA, CDR2 YSLEER. The CDR3 totals 13 residues. The CDR3 sequence is CASSPRQGSFYTF. CDR3 DNA sequence: TGCGCCAGCAGCCCTCGACAGGGGTCTTTCTACACCTTC.

The chain uses TRBV10-2 and TRBJ1-1, with D possibly being TRBD1 (5 bases). The V gene lost 3 bases and the J gene lost 4 bases, with 12 bases spanning the gap. The germline V gene has CDR1 WSHSY and CDR2 SAAADI. This CDR3 comprises 14 residues. CDR3 sequence reads: CASSDRVGSTEAFF. In nucleotides, the CDR3 is TGCGCCAGCAGTGACAGGGTCGGAAGCACTGAAGCTTTCTTT.

The chain employs TRBV6-2 or TRBV6-3 and TRBJ2-6, with D maybe TRBD2 (6 bases). The CDR3 spans 15 residues. Germline CDR1 MNHEY, CDR2 SVGEGT. Trimming took 6 bases from V and 1 from J, leaving 10 bases between them. CDR3 protein: CASSQRESGANVLTF. The CDR3 DNA reads TGTGCCAGCAGCCAACGGGAGTCTGGGGCCAACGTCCTGACTTTC.

The chain recombines TRBV3-1 (or the pseudogene TRBV3-2) with TRBJ1-4, with 8 bases aligning to TRBD1. Germline V lookup: CDR1 LGHDT, CDR2 YNNKEL (reference sequence). The CDR3 has 15 residues. The ends lost 5 bases at V and 13 bases at J; junction bases unmatched: 15. In nucleotides, the CDR3 is TGTGCCAGCAGCGAGCGGACAGGGACCGAGGGCGGACTGTTTTTT. It codes for CASSERTGTEGGLFF.

This chain joins TRBV5-1 and TRBJ2-7; D remains ambiguous. The length of the CDR3 is 14 residues. V was shortened by 1 base and J by 2 bases, with 10 bases between the two germline ends. The germline V gene encodes CDR1 SGHRS and CDR2 YFSETQ. This CDR3 reads CASSLTSGPYEQYF. The CDR3, as DNA: TGCGCCAGCAGCTTGACGTCGGGTCCCTACGAGCAGTACTTC.

This chain connects TRBV4-2 to TRBJ1-1, with D unclear. CDR1 LGHNA and CDR2 YNFKEQ come from the germline V gene. The CDR3 runs to 13 residues. Between the trimmed V and J ends, which lost 0 bases and 5 bases, there was a span of 7 bases. CDR3 in amino acids: CASSQERVTEAFF. In nucleotides, the CDR3 is TGTGCCAGCAGCCAAGAACGGGTTACTGAAGCTTTCTTT.

The chain uses TRBV30 and TRBJ1-5, with a weak D call TRBD1 (5 bases). This CDR3 contains 13 residues. Germline V gives CDR1 GTSNPN, CDR2 SVGIG (reference sequence). V dropped 3 bases and J dropped 5 bases, with 11 bases sitting between them. CDR3 loop: CAWSIDRYQPQHF. The CDR3 DNA follows: TGTGCCTGGAGCATAGACAGATATCAGCCCCAGCATTTT.

This chain uses TRBV6-1 with TRBJ1-5, with 9 bases lining up with TRBD1. Germline V lookup: CDR1 MNHNS, CDR2 SASEGT. Trimming took 1 base from V and 8 from J; bases not matched to a gene: 9. The CDR3 contains 16 residues. This CDR3 reads CASSEGRTGVWEPQHF. The DNA for the CDR3 is TGTGCCAGCAGTGAAGGTCGGACAGGGGTTTGGGAGCCCCAGCATTTT.

V and J are TRBV5-1 and TRBJ1-1, with 9 bases identical to TRBD1. V shed 3 bases, J shed 1 base, and the junction held 7 bases outside the gene matches. The CDR3 totals 16 residues. Germline CDR1 and CDR2: SGHRS and YFSETQ. CDR3: CASSSGTGRTNTEAFF. CDR3 sequence (DNA): TGCGCCAGCAGCTCCGGGACAGGGAGGACGAACACTGAAGCTTTCTTT.

The V call is TRBV15, the J call TRBJ1-4; 7 bases align to TRBD1. CDR3 size: 14 residues. Losses at the gene ends were 1 base for V and 10 bases for J; bases not matched to a gene: 6. Germline V gene sequence: CDR1 LNHNV, CDR2 YYDKDF (reference sequence). The CDR3 is CATSRGQGLAKLFF. For the CDR3, the DNA is TGTGCCACCAGCAGAGGACAGGGTTTGGCAAAACTGTTTTTT.

This sequence joins TRBV10-3 and TRBJ2-7, with 10 bases matching TRBD1. Germline V CDR1 and CDR2: ENHRY, SYGVKD. The trim removed 4 bases at V and 3 bases at J, leaving 3 bases unmatched. This CDR3 region has 14 residues. CDR3 protein: CAISGGQGIYEQYF. The CDR3 region has the DNA TGTGCCATCAGTGGGGGACAGGGGATCTACGAGCAGTACTTC.

The chain carries TRBV30 and TRBJ2-7; possibly TRBD2 for D (6 bases). The germline gives CDR1 GTSNPN, CDR2 SVGIG (reference sequence). The CDR3 consists of 13 residues. Trimming stripped 0 bases from V and 2 bases from J, with 8 bases between. Written as DNA, the CDR3 is TGTGCCTGGAGTGTTGGACTAACCTACGAGCAGTACTTC. This codes for CAWSVGLTYEQYF.

The chain joins TRBV7-9 to TRBJ1-3; D uncertain. This CDR3 spans 15 amino acids. Trimming cost V 2 bases and J 3 bases, with 11 bases left between them. Germline V gene sequence: CDR1 SEHNR, CDR2 FQNEAQ (reference sequence). DNA for the CDR3: TGTGCCAGCAGCTTAAAGTGGGAGGGTGGAAACACCATATATTTT. Amino acid sequence: CASSLKWEGGNTIYF. The full variable domain, completed using reference TRBV7-9 and TRBJ1-3, is DTGVSQNPRHKITKRGQNVTFRCDPISEHNRLYWYRQTLGQGPEFLTYFQNEAQLEKSRLLSDRFSAERPKGSFSTLEIQRTEQGDSAMYLCASSLKWEGGNTIYFGEGSWLTVV.